The 25 T cell receptor beta chains listed next were all sequenced from one sample in a study of T cells after yellow fever vaccination. Using its own MiXCR run on the 5' RACE reads, TCRdb lists one record per CDR3 protein. This sample carries just over 300,000 distinct CDR3 sequences, more than 3% of them seen once, and the ten largest clones take around 24%. The source material was PBMCs, sampled on the day of the yellow fever booster vaccination. The receptors here all came from a young man who received the YFV17D yellow fever vaccine.

In this sample, this clonotype turned up many times. The J gene is TRBJ2-7, the V gene TRBV7-9; TRBD2 aligns across 9 bases. Germline trimming cut 5 bases from V and 7 bases from J; bases unmatched to any gene: 9. The CDR3 sequence is 14 residues long. CDR1 and CDR2 (germline): SEHNR, FQNEAQ (reference sequence). CDR3 amino acids: CASSPFGLAKEQYF. The CDR3, as DNA: TGTGCCAGCAGCCCATTTGGACTAGCGAAGGAGCAGTACTTC. The variable domain in full, with the rest retrieved from reference TRBV7-9 and TRBJ2-7, is DTGVSQNPRHKITKRGQNVTFRCDPISEHNRLYWYRQTLGQGPEFLTYFQNEAQLEKSRLLSDRFSAERPKGSFSTLEIQRTEQGDSAMYLCASSPFGLAKEQYFGPGTRLTVT.

This clonotype was recorded many times. The chain has TRBV18 and TRBJ1-3; D is perhaps TRBD1 (6 bases). Germline CDR1 reads KGHSH; CDR2 reads LQKENI. CDR3 length equals 15 residues. Between the trimmed V and J ends, which lost 4 bases and 2 bases, there was a span of 12 bases. The CDR3 DNA is TGTGCCAGCTCACGGTGGGACACCCCTGGAAACACCATATATTTT. It is translated as CASSRWDTPGNTIYF. The full variable domain, its missing parts supplied by reference TRBV18 and TRBJ1-3, is NAGVMQNPRHLVRRRGQEARLRCSPMKGHSHVYWYRQLPEEGLKFMVYLQKENIIDESGMPKERFSAEFPKEGPSILRIQQVVRGDSAAYFCASSRWDTPGNTIYFGEGSWLTVV.

The V gene is TRBV5-5, the J gene TRBJ2-7; D gene unclear. V was cut by 9 bases and J by 3 bases, with 19 bases left in between. Germline V CDR1 and CDR2: SGHKS, YYEKEE (reference sequence). This CDR3 has 14 amino acids. The CDR3 nucleotides are TGTGCCAAAAAAATAGGCCCAACGCACTACGAGCAGTACGTC. Protein sequence: CAKKIGPTHYEQYV.

In its sample, this clonotype was seen many times. The chain uses TRBV7-9 and TRBJ1-6; no clear D. CDR1 and CDR2 (germline): SEHNR, FQNEAQ (reference sequence). Trimming shortened V by 2 bases and J by 0 bases, and 5 bases separated the two germline ends. The CDR3 is 15 residues long. The CDR3 here is CASSLMGSYNSPLHF. CDR3 nucleotide sequence: TGTGCCAGCAGCTTAATGGGCTCCTATAATTCACCCCTCCACTTT.

This clonotype was recorded at least ten times. The chain recombines TRBV7-8 with TRBJ2-4, with D unresolved. CDR1 SGHVS and CDR2 FQNEAQ come from the germline V gene. Between the trimmed V and J ends, which lost 2 bases and 5 bases, there was a span of 13 bases. The CDR3 consists of 15 residues. The CDR3 nucleotides read TGTGCCAGCAGCTTACAGAGGCTGGACGAAAACATTCAGTACTTC. Amino acids: CASSLQRLDENIQYF. Looking up the rest from reference TRBV7-8 and TRBJ2-4 gives the full variable domain: GAGVSQSPRYKVAKRGQDVALRCDPISGHVSLFWYQQALGQGPEFLTYFQNEAQLDKSGLPSDRFFAERPEGSVSTLKIQRTQQEDSAVYLCASSLQRLDENIQYFGAGTRLSVL.

The genes are TRBV5-7 and TRBJ1-5, with D perhaps TRBD1 (5 bases). TRBV5-7 is sorted into the ORF group, with uncertain function. Trimming cost V 0 bases and J 2 bases, with 15 bases left between them. There are 17 residues in the CDR3. CDR3 region: CASSLDAGAQGNQPQHF. The CDR3 DNA sequence: TGTGCCAGCAGCTTGGATGCCGGGGCGCAGGGCAATCAGCCCCAGCATTTT.

This clonotype was seen at least ten times. The gene calls are TRBV20-1 and TRBJ2-1, with D perhaps TRBD2 (7 bases). Germline V CDR1 and CDR2: DFQATT, SNEGSKA (reference sequence). This CDR3 contains 12 residues. The V end lost 6 bases, the J end lost 10 bases, and 16 bases lay between the germline ends. CDR3 region: CSAYRGGREQFF. The CDR3 region has the DNA TGCAGTGCGTACCGCGGGGGCCGGGAGCAGTTCTTC.

This clonotype was counted only a few times. The genes are TRBV5-4 and TRBJ2-7; D possibly corresponds to TRBD1 (6 bases). The CDR3 is 14 residues long. Trimming stripped 4 bases from V and 2 bases from J, with 13 bases between. The germline CDR1 and CDR2 sequences are SGHNT and YYREEE (reference sequence). CDR3 DNA sequence: TGTGCCAGCAGCCAGGGGACACCCACCTACGAGCAGTACTTC. Translating gives CASSQGTPTYEQYF.

This clonotype was seen repeatedly, ten times or more. The chain recombines TRBV12-3 or TRBV12-4 with TRBJ1-1; TRBD1 is a possible D gene (5 bases). V was clipped by 4 bases and J by 1 base, with 16 bases between them. This CDR3 spans 16 amino acids. The CDR3 DNA reads TGTGCCAGCAGTTACCGGGACGGGTTGAAGAACACTGAAGCTTTCTTT. As protein: CASSYRDGLKNTEAFF.

This clonotype has just a few counts. The chain employs TRBV6-5 and TRBJ2-7; 10 bases fit TRBD1. Germline V gene lookup returns CDR1 MNHEY and CDR2 SVGAGI. CDR3 length: 14 amino acids. V lost 6 bases to trimming and J lost 4 bases; unmatched junction nucleotides: 6. This CDR3 is CASSPRDRGYEQYV. CDR3 nucleotide sequence: TGTGCCAGCAGCCCTCGGGACAGGGGATACGAGCAGTACGTC.

This clonotype was seen at least ten times. The rearrangement joins TRBV10-2 to TRBJ2-3; possibly TRBD1 or TRBD2 for D (5 bases each). The CDR3 totals 13 residues. The germline V gene encodes CDR1 WSHSY and CDR2 SAAADI. V dropped 0 bases and J dropped 9 bases, with 10 bases sitting between them. The CDR3: CASSESGVGTQYF. The DNA of the CDR3 is TGCGCCAGCAGTGAGTCGGGGGTGGGAACGCAGTATTTT.

The sample holds a few counts of this clonotype. The V gene is TRBV5-1, the J gene TRBJ2-4; D might be TRBD1 (5 bases). The CDR3 consists of 16 residues. Germline V CDR1 and CDR2: SGHRS, YFSETQ. Deletions cut 4 bases from V and 1 base from J, with 15 bases between. CDR3 sequence reads: CASSLLGAGAKNIQYF. The CDR3 nucleotides read TGCGCCAGCAGCCTGTTAGGGGCCGGGGCCAAAAACATTCAGTACTTC.

V usage is TRBV7-8 and J usage is TRBJ1-4; D remains unclear. The CDR3 is made up of 14 amino acids. The V gene lost 0 bases and the J gene lost 4 bases, with 6 bases spanning the gap. Germline CDR1 SGHVS, CDR2 FQNEAQ. In nucleotides, the CDR3 is TGTGCCAGCAGCTTAGCAGGCTTTAATGAAAAACTGTTTTTT. Encoded protein: CASSLAGFNEKLFF.

This clonotype showed up just a few times. The chain's CDR3 is CASSPRGGQTEAFF. CDR3 in DNA: TGTGCCAGCAGCCCCCGAGGGGGGCAGACTGAAGCTTTCTTT. The rearrangement uses TRBV7-2 and TRBJ1-1; maybe TRBD1 (6 bases). Germline V lookup: CDR1 SGHTA, CDR2 FQGNSA. This CDR3 is built from 14 residues. Deletions cut 5 bases from V and 5 bases from J, with 15 bases between.

The genes are TRBV29-1 and TRBJ1-1, with D unresolved. Trimming pared 0 bases from V and 5 bases from J, leaving 13 bases between. In germline, CDR1 is SQVTM, CDR2 ANQGSEA. The CDR3 loop spans 14 amino acids. In DNA form, the CDR3 reads TGCAGCGTTGAAGATAAGGGATCCGGGACTGAAGCTTTCTTT. Its protein product is CSVEDKGSGTEAFF.

There are many counts of this clonotype. The V call is TRBV4-3, the J call TRBJ2-4; perhaps D is TRBD1 or TRBD2 (6 bases each). The CDR3 runs to 15 residues. Trimming shortened V by 4 bases and J by 2 bases, and 12 bases separated the two germline ends. Looked up from germline, CDR1 is LGHNA and CDR2 is YSLEER. CDR3 sequence: CASSRVGGPKNIQYF. The DNA for the CDR3 is TGCGCCAGCAGCCGTGTTGGGGGGCCCAAAAACATTCAGTACTTC.

This clonotype was seen many times. The chain uses TRBV5-1 and TRBJ2-7; a possible D gene is TRBD2 (5 bases). Trimming pared 0 bases from V and 3 bases from J, leaving 13 bases between. The CDR3 has 15 amino acids. Germline CDR1 is SGHRS and CDR2 is YFSETQ. CDR3 residues: CASSLAATTSYEQYF. CDR3 bases: TGCGCCAGCAGCTTGGCCGCGACTACTAGCTACGAGCAGTACTTC. The full variable domain, in which reference TRBV5-1 and TRBJ2-7 provide the parts outside the CDR3, is KAGVTQTPRYLIKTRGQQVTLSCSPISGHRSVSWYQQTPGQGLQFLFEYFSETQRNKGNFPGRFSGRQFSNSRSEMNVSTLELGDSALYLCASSLAATTSYEQYFGPGTRLTVT.

The chain recombines TRBV29-1 with TRBJ2-3; 12 bases line up with TRBD2. CDR1 SQVTM and CDR2 ANQGSEA come from the germline V gene. The CDR3 has 15 amino acids. V gave up 7 bases and J gave up 2 bases; unmatched junction bases: 7. CDR3 in amino acids: CSADLAGGITDTQYF. DNA of the CDR3: TGCAGCGCGGACCTAGCGGGGGGGATCACAGATACGCAGTATTTT.

This clonotype occurred a few times. The chain joins TRBV5-5 to TRBJ2-3; maybe TRBD1 (6 bases). V was pared by 4 bases and J by 0 bases, with 15 bases between. This CDR3 has 16 residues. Germline V gives CDR1 SGHKS, CDR2 YYEKEE (reference sequence). This CDR3 reads CASSVTGSGSTDTQYF. DNA for the CDR3: TGTGCCAGCAGCGTAACAGGGTCGGGGAGCACAGATACGCAGTATTTT. The variable domain in full, completed from reference TRBV5-5 and TRBJ2-3, reads DAGVTQSPTHLIKTRGQQVTLRCSPISGHKSVSWYQQVLGQGPQFIFQYYEKEERGRGNFPDRFSARQFPNYSSELNVNALLLGDSALYLCASSVTGSGSTDTQYFGPGTRLTVL.

This clonotype was detected many times. The rearrangement links TRBV9 to TRBJ2-7; 8 nucleotides agree with TRBD1. There are 15 residues in the CDR3. V shed 4 bases and J 2 bases; nucleotides not matched to a gene: 8. Germline V gene data show CDR1 as SGDLS and CDR2 as YYNGEE. The DNA for the CDR3 is TGTGCCAGCAGCAAAAGAGACAGGGGAGCCTACGAGCAGTACTTC. Translating it yields CASSKRDRGAYEQYF.

This clonotype occurred many times. The chain carries TRBV9 and TRBJ2-1; D not resolved. CDR3 length: 12 amino acids. The V end lost 3 bases, the J end lost 5 bases, and 6 bases lay between the germline ends. Germline V lookup: CDR1 SGDLS, CDR2 YYNGEE. In DNA form, the CDR3 reads TGTGCCAGCAGCGCAGGACACAATGAGCAGTTCTTC. Protein product: CASSAGHNEQFF.

In this sample, this clonotype turned up a few times. The rearrangement uses TRBV7-2 and TRBJ1-4; 10 bases agree with TRBD1. With V trimmed by 3 bases and J by 5 bases, 6 bases remained unmatched. Germline CDR1 reads SGHTA; CDR2 reads FQGNSA. There are 16 residues in the CDR3. Here the CDR3 DNA reads TGTGCCAGCAGCTTGGGAGGGACAGGGGCGAATGAAAAACTGTTTTTT. It encodes CASSLGGTGANEKLFF.

Many counts were recorded for this clonotype. V and J are TRBV24-1 and TRBJ2-3, with D perhaps matching TRBD1 (6 bases). Trimming stripped 7 bases from V and 3 bases from J, with 22 bases between. Germline V lookup: CDR1 KGHDR, CDR2 SFDVKD. CDR3 size: 17 residues. CDR3 coding DNA: TGTGCCACCAGCCACCCTCCCGACAAGGGGGTTACAGATACGCAGTATTTT. This encodes CATSHPPDKGVTDTQYF.

At least ten counts were recorded for this clonotype. DNA of the CDR3: TGTGCCAGCAGTTACTCGGGACTAGGCCTGGGGGCCCAGTACTTC. It is translated as CASSYSGLGLGAQYF. V and J are TRBV6-2 or TRBV6-3 and TRBJ2-5; the match to TRBD2 covers 8 bases. Germline lookup yields CDR1 MNHEY and CDR2 SVGEGT. V was pared by 0 bases and J by 9 bases, with 9 bases of the junction left unmatched. This CDR3 has 15 residues.

This clonotype was counted ten times or more. V usage is TRBV6-2 or TRBV6-3 and J usage is TRBJ1-1; unclear D gene. Germline-derived CDR1 and CDR2 are MNHEY and SVGEGT. V was shortened by 5 bases and J by 2 bases, with 3 bases between the two germline ends. The CDR3 extends over 11 amino acids. CDR3 bases: TGTGCCAGCAGTGACAACACTGAAGCTTTCTTT. Translation: CASSDNTEAFF.